This T cell receptor beta chain comes out of a study of blood T cell repertoires in COVID-19. Study-level background: Collection of acute and convalescent COVID-19 samples took place in the United States, Italy and Spain. Nucleic acid was either cDNA or gDNA, and it came from T cells, B-cell-depleted T cells, or PBMCs.

With 1 base removed from V and 4 bases from J, the gap between germline ends came to 9 bases. CDR1 LGHNA and CDR2 YNFKEQ come from the germline V gene. The CDR3 totals 14 residues. Authors' data handling: Estimated nucleated cell counts came from reference gene primer amplification. Using immunoSEQ multiplex PCR, the repertoire was profiled, and TCRdb retains in-frame clones only, with some absent. V, J and clone size were drawn from that table, and D and trimming were deduced from the DNA. The repertoire consists of some 210,000 clones, with approximately 85% occurring once and the leading ten covering approximately 8%.

Sequenced sample: peripheral blood. This receptor was obtained from a woman between 50 and 59 years old with active or convalescent COVID-19. V gene TRBV4-2 combines with J gene TRBJ2-3; weak D call: TRBD2 (6 bases). CDR3 amino acids: CASSQGGEADTQYF. The CDR3 DNA sequence: TGTGCCAGCAGCCAAGGGGGGGAGGCAGATACGCAGTATTTT.